Below are 25 T cell receptor beta chains sequenced from a single sample in a study of Ad26.COV2.S vaccination and SARS-CoV-2 variants. Here immunoSEQ multiplex PCR was the method, and the copy in TCRdb shows in-frame clones only, minus some. Here the sample spans about 440,000 clones, around nine tenths being singletons. Documented treatment: around 19 received Ad26.COV2.S at low or high dose, single or two shots; about five received placebo; per-sample allocation not given. Repertoires come from day 63 after the first vaccine or placebo injection. This specimen was peripheral blood, taken in a trial of Ad26.COV2.S vaccine versus placebo. These receptors came from a person between 18 and 59 years old who received the Ad26.COV2.S COVID-19 vaccine or a placebo.

The V call is TRBV20-1, the J call TRBJ2-1; no reliable D call. This CDR3 comprises 11 residues. The V gene's germline CDR1 is DFQATT and CDR2 SNEGSKA (reference sequence). Trimming stripped 5 bases from V and 3 bases from J, with 5 bases between. CDR3 nucleotide sequence: TGCAGTGCTCCCCACTACAATGAGCAGTTCTTC. It translates to CSAPHYNEQFF.

The J gene is TRBJ1-5, the V gene TRBV2, with D hard to call. V shed 8 bases and J shed 4 bases, with 18 bases lying between them. The CDR3 sequence is 15 residues long. In germline, CDR1 is SNHLY, CDR2 FYNNEI. CDR3 nucleotides: TGTGCCAGCGGCAAAATAGGAGGATTAAATCAGCCCCAGCATTTT. It specifies CASGKIGGLNQPQHF.

The chain combines TRBV19 with TRBJ1-5; unclear D gene. This CDR3 spans 15 amino acids. Trimming took 2 bases from V and 1 from J, leaving 9 bases between them. Per the germline V gene, CDR1 is LNHDA and CDR2 is SQIVND (reference sequence). CDR3 loop: CASSITLWSNQPQHF. The CDR3 DNA reads TGTGCCAGTAGTATAACCCTTTGGAGCAATCAGCCCCAGCATTTT.

This chain joins TRBV7-2 and TRBJ2-7; D uncertain. The germline V gene encodes CDR1 SGHTA and CDR2 FQGNSA. V shed 5 bases and J shed 0 bases, with 11 bases lying between them. The CDR3 is made up of 14 amino acids. The CDR3 loop reads CASSEAGGSYEQYF. The CDR3 DNA follows: TGTGCCAGCAGCGAGGCCGGCGGCTCCTACGAGCAGTACTTC.

V gene TRBV4-3 combines with J gene TRBJ2-7, with D perhaps TRBD1 or TRBD2 (5 bases each). This CDR3 has 15 residues. The germline gives CDR1 LGHNA, CDR2 YSLEER. Trimming shortened V by 1 base and J by 3 bases, and 13 bases separated the two germline ends. CDR3 sequence reads: CASSQVMGTDYEQYF. The CDR3 region has the DNA TGCGCCAGCAGCCAAGTCATGGGGACGGACTACGAGCAGTACTTC.

This rearrangement joins TRBV4-3 to TRBJ2-1; no clear D. CDR3 length: 14 residues. Germline values: CDR1 LGHNA, CDR2 YSLEER. Between the trimmed V and J ends, which lost 2 bases and 3 bases, there was a span of 8 bases. The CDR3 reads CASSQSGIYNEQFF. CDR3 coding DNA: TGCGCCAGCAGCCAATCTGGGATCTACAATGAGCAGTTCTTC.

The gene calls are TRBV9 and TRBJ2-1, with TRBD2 identical over 10 bases. Germline V CDR1 and CDR2: SGDLS, YYNGEE. The CDR3 extends over 13 amino acids. With V trimmed by 4 bases and J by 8 bases, 3 bases remained unmatched. CDR3 nucleotides: TGTGCCAGCAGCCTTAGCGGGGGGTATGAGCAGTTCTTC. Its translation is CASSLSGGYEQFF. Complete variable domain (other parts from reference TRBV9 and TRBJ2-1): DSGVTQTPKHLITATGQRVTLRCSPRSGDLSVYWYQQSLDQGLQFLIQYYNGEERAKGNILERFSAQQFPDLHSELNLSSLELGDSALYFCASSLSGGYEQFFGPGTRLTVL.

The genes are TRBV7-2 and TRBJ1-2, with no clear D. Germline CDR1 reads SGHTA; CDR2 reads FQGNSA. V was clipped by 2 bases and J by 5 bases, with 18 bases between them. CDR3 size: 16 residues. The CDR3 nucleotides read TGTGCCAGCAGCTTAAGTGAAACGGCCGCACGGTATGGCTACACCTTC. Its translation is CASSLSETAARYGYTF.

This clone came up once. The chain has TRBV27 and TRBJ1-4; D is unclear. From germline, CDR1 is MNHEY and CDR2 SMNVEV (reference sequence). The CDR3 runs to 14 residues. V lost 9 bases, J lost 4 bases, and 15 bases lay in between. Here the CDR3 reads CASSRRRNNEKLFF. CDR3 sequence (DNA): TGTGCCAGTTCGCGACGACGGAATAATGAAAAACTGTTTTTT.

The chain joins TRBV2 to TRBJ2-5; 12 nucleotides align to TRBD2. The length of the CDR3 is 15 residues. From germline, CDR1 is SNHLY and CDR2 FYNNEI. J gave up 5 bases and V 5 bases, and 6 bases lay outside the gene matches. The CDR3 spells CASSRLAGDPETQYF. The CDR3 nucleotides read TGTGCCAGCAGTAGACTAGCGGGAGATCCCGAGACCCAGTACTTC. Based on the CDR3 plus reference TRBV2 and TRBJ2-5, the full variable domain is EPEVTQTPSHQVTQMGQEVILRCVPISNHLYFYWYRQILGQKVEFLVSFYNNEISEKSEIFDDQFSVERPDGSNFTLKIRSTKLEDSAMYFCASSRLAGDPETQYFGPGTRLLVL.

The rearrangement joins TRBV30 to TRBJ2-7, with D possibly being TRBD1 (6 bases). V was cut by 3 bases and J by 4 bases, with 25 bases left in between. The CDR3 is made up of 17 amino acids. The germline V gene encodes CDR1 GTSNPN and CDR2 SVGIG (reference sequence). CDR3 nucleotides: TGTGCCTGGAGGTACCCCGCCCTAGGCAGGGACACATACGAGCAGTACTTC. This gives the protein CAWRYPALGRDTYEQYF.

This clone has just one count. This sequence joins TRBV5-1 and TRBJ2-2; D gene ambiguous. CDR1 is SGHRS and CDR2 is YFSETQ in the germline V gene. Deletions cut 6 bases from V and 7 bases from J, with 10 bases between. The CDR3 loop spans 12 amino acids. Here the CDR3 reads CASKGPHGELFF. The CDR3, as DNA: TGCGCCAGCAAAGGCCCGCACGGGGAGCTGTTTTTT.

This sequence joins TRBV7-8 and TRBJ1-2; D is ambiguous. Germline assignment: CDR1 SGHVS and CDR2 FQNEAQ. The length of the CDR3 is 13 residues. V was trimmed by 1 base and J by 8 bases, leaving 11 bases between them. DNA for the CDR3: TGTGCCAGCAGCTTAGTGCGGGAAGGGGGCTACACCTTC. Translation gives CASSLVREGGYTF.

V and J are TRBV30 and TRBJ1-2, with no clear D. Trimming removed 2 bases from V and 8 bases from J, with 9 bases in between. CDR3 length equals 11 residues. The germline gives CDR1 GTSNPN, CDR2 SVGIG (reference sequence). The CDR3 DNA sequence: TGTGCCTGGAGTACGTCGGGAGGCTACACCTTC. Translated, it gives CAWSTSGGYTF. Full variable domain (rest looked up from reference TRBV30 and TRBJ1-2): SQTIHQWPATLVQPVGSPLSLECTVEGTSNPNLYWYRQAAGRGLQLLFYSVGIGQISSEVPQNLSASRPQDRQFILSSKKLLLSDSGFYLCAWSTSGGYTFGSGTRLTVV.

As for this clone: The same CDR3 also results from other DNA sequences found in this sample. The rearrangement uses TRBV19 and TRBJ1-2; 9 positions match TRBD1. The CDR3 is made up of 13 amino acids. CDR1 is LNHDA and CDR2 is SQIVND in the germline V gene (reference sequence). The V segment lost 3 bases and the J segment 7 bases; nucleotides outside the gene matches: 3. The CDR3 nucleotides are TGTGCCAGTAGTATCGGACAGGGGAGTGGCTACACCTTC. Its protein product is CASSIGQGSGYTF.

V usage is TRBV11-2 and J usage is TRBJ1-1; D remains ambiguous. The CDR3 is 13 amino acids. Per germline, CDR1 SGHAT and CDR2 FQNNGV. Deletions cut 0 bases from V and 1 base from J, with 3 bases between. CDR3 nucleotide sequence: TGTGCCAGCAGCTTAGAGCGGAACACTGAAGCTTTCTTT. Translation gives CASSLERNTEAFF.

The V gene is TRBV6-1, the J gene TRBJ2-5; a possible D gene is TRBD1 (8 bases). The germline V gene has CDR1 MNHNS and CDR2 SASEGT. The CDR3 covers 16 residues. Trimming removed 4 bases from V and 2 bases from J, with 17 bases in between. DNA of the CDR3: TGTGCCAGCAGTGCATCGACACAGGGGGGGCAAGAGACCCAGTACTTC. It is translated as CASSASTQGGQETQYF.

V and J are TRBV28 and TRBJ2-7; 8 positions match TRBD2. Germline V CDR1 and CDR2: MDHEN, SYDVKM. The CDR3 extends over 15 amino acids. The trim removed 3 bases at V and 4 bases at J, leaving 8 bases unmatched. CDR3 bases: TGTGCCAGCAGTTTTCGGGGGGGGAAAGAATACGAGCAGTACTTC. Its protein is CASSFRGGKEYEQYF.

The J gene is TRBJ1-1, the V gene TRBV6-5; D gene ambiguous. The CDR3 has 15 amino acids. Germline V gene data show CDR1 as MNHEY and CDR2 as SVGAGI. The V gene lost 4 bases and the J gene lost 1 base, with 13 bases spanning the gap. CDR3: CASSSRSSRNTEAFF. The CDR3 bases are TGTGCCAGCAGTTCCCGTAGTTCCCGGAACACTGAAGCTTTCTTT.

V gene TRBV15 combines with J gene TRBJ2-7; the match to TRBD2 covers 7 bases. The junction had 10 bases not matched to a gene; V was cut back by 0 bases and J by 5 bases. This CDR3 is built from 16 residues. Germline V CDR1 and CDR2: LNHNV, YYDKDF (reference sequence). The CDR3 sequence: CATSRDNSPSGNEQYF. The CDR3 DNA follows: TGTGCCACCAGCAGAGATAATTCGCCCAGCGGGAACGAGCAGTACTTC.

V gene TRBV4-1 combines with J gene TRBJ1-5, with TRBD1 matching over 7 bases. Germline CDR1 and CDR2: MGHRA and YSYEKL. This CDR3 contains 16 residues. The junction had 8 bases not matched to a gene; V was cut back by 0 bases and J by 6 bases. The CDR3 protein is CASSQDDRGQGQPQHF. CDR3 bases: TGCGCCAGCAGCCAAGACGATAGGGGGCAAGGTCAGCCCCAGCATTTT.

This chain connects TRBV28 to TRBJ2-7; D is perhaps TRBD1 (6 bases). The CDR3 sequence is 14 residues long. V was cut by 5 bases and J by 0 bases, with 11 bases left in between. The germline V gene encodes CDR1 MDHEN and CDR2 SYDVKM. CDR3 protein: CASSPQGTSYEQYF. DNA for the CDR3: TGTGCCAGCAGTCCCCAGGGGACCTCCTACGAGCAGTACTTC. The full variable domain, with the rest looked up from reference TRBV28 and TRBJ2-7, is DVKVTQSSRYLVKRTGEKVFLECVQDMDHENMFWYRQDPGLGLRLIYFSYDVKMKEKGDIPEGYSVSREKKERFSLILESASTNQTSMYLCASSPQGTSYEQYFGPGTRLTVT.

The chain uses TRBV28 and TRBJ2-7; 8 bases line up with TRBD2. CDR1 and CDR2 (germline): MDHEN, SYDVKM. V gave up 6 bases and J gave up 2 bases; unmatched junction bases: 9. The CDR3 runs to 15 residues. DNA of the CDR3: TGTGCCAGCAGCCTCGAAACTAGCGGCGCCTACGAGCAGTACTTC. Translated: CASSLETSGAYEQYF. Combining the CDR3 with reference TRBV28 and TRBJ2-7 gives the whole variable domain DVKVTQSSRYLVKRTGEKVFLECVQDMDHENMFWYRQDPGLGLRLIYFSYDVKMKEKGDIPEGYSVSREKKERFSLILESASTNQTSMYLCASSLETSGAYEQYFGPGTRLTVT.

The chain uses TRBV19 and TRBJ1-3; the D is unclear. CDR1 LNHDA and CDR2 SQIVND come from the germline V gene (reference sequence). The V end was cut by 9 bases, the J end by 3 bases, with 18 bases between. The CDR3 is 15 amino acids. The CDR3 is CASSGWPALGNTIYF. The CDR3 DNA reads TGTGCCAGCTCCGGCTGGCCTGCTCTTGGAAACACCATATATTTT.

The genes are TRBV15 and TRBJ2-1; 7 nucleotides agree with TRBD1. Germline loops: CDR1 LNHNV, CDR2 YYDKDF (reference sequence). V shed 5 bases, J shed 5 bases, and the junction held 3 bases outside the gene matches. The CDR3 length is 13 residues. The CDR3 here is CATSRGQDNEQFF. The CDR3 DNA follows: TGTGCCACCAGCCGAGGACAGGACAATGAGCAGTTCTTC.